Following are 2 T cell receptor beta chains from one sample sequenced in a study of blood T cell repertoires in COVID-19. Here immunoSEQ multiplex PCR was the method, and the copy in TCRdb shows in-frame clones only, minus some. The sample has about 320,000 clones; around four fifths are singletons. The sequenced material came from peripheral blood. These receptors were collected from a woman between 50 and 59 years old with acute or convalescent COVID-19.

The chain carries TRBV19 and TRBJ1-2, with 9 bases aligning to TRBD1. The germline gives CDR1 LNHDA, CDR2 SQIVND (reference sequence). After removal of 9 bases from V and 6 bases from J, the junction contained 14 bases not matched to a gene. The CDR3 runs 15 residues. CDR3 sequence (DNA): TGTGCCAGCACCCTTAGGACAGGGGCGATGAATGGCTACACCTTC. It yields the protein CASTLRTGAMNGYTF.

The V and J genes are TRBV29-1 and TRBJ1-2; 7 nucleotides agree with TRBD1. The CDR3 has 13 residues. Unmatched junction bases numbered 3, after V lost 2 bases and J lost 3 bases. CDR1 is SQVTM, CDR2 ANQGSEA, per germline. DNA for the CDR3: TGCAGCGTTGAAAGAGACAGGGACTATGGCTACACCTTC. Its translation is CSVERDRDYGYTF.